Following are 4 T cell receptor beta chains from one sample sequenced in a study of CD8 T cells in Susac syndrome. Reverse transcription of about 0.45 to 1 ug RNA was carried out with random hexamers. TCRdb used MiXCR to reprocess the immunoSEQ multiplex PCR reads, holding one entry per CDR3 protein. The sample shows roughly 130,000 distinct CDR3 sequences, roughly 96% of them seen only once. Sequencing was done on a sample of CD4+ T cells from PBMCs. Every receptor here comes from a human donor in good health.

This clonotype was detected only once. The V and J genes are TRBV14 and TRBJ2-5, with unresolved D. V lost 1 base and J 7 bases, leaving 7 bases between the germline ends. This CDR3 has 12 amino acids. Germline loops: CDR1 SGHDN, CDR2 FVKESK. The CDR3 coding sequence is TGTGCCAGCAGCCAAGGGTTGGGGACCCAGTACTTC. It encodes CASSQGLGTQYF.

The chain combines TRBV6-5 with TRBJ2-5, with D perhaps TRBD2 (5 bases). The CDR3 is 16 amino acids. Trimming pared 0 bases from V and 5 bases from J, leaving 16 bases between. The germline V gene encodes CDR1 MNHEY and CDR2 SVGAGI. This CDR3 is CASSYSTSPRGETQYF. Here the CDR3 DNA reads TGTGCCAGCAGTTACTCGACCAGCCCGCGCGGGGAGACCCAGTACTTC.

The chain has TRBV3-1 and TRBJ1-1; 8 nucleotides match TRBD1. Trimming cost V 4 bases and J 2 bases; bases outside gene matches: 3. The germline gives CDR1 LGHDT, CDR2 YNNKEL (reference sequence). The CDR3 runs to 14 residues. The CDR3, as DNA: TGTGCCAGCAGCCTACAGGGGGGTAACACTGAAGCTTTCTTT. Protein product: CASSLQGGNTEAFF.

The chain recombines TRBV9 with TRBJ2-3; 8 bases are a match to TRBD2. Germline V CDR1 and CDR2: SGDLS, YYNGEE. V lost 0 bases and J lost 4; bases outside the gene matches: 10. The CDR3 is made up of 17 amino acids. The CDR3 DNA reads as TGTGCCAGCAGCGTAGCCCCAATAGCGGGATGGGCAGATACGCAGTATTTT. Translating gives CASSVAPIAGWADTQYF.